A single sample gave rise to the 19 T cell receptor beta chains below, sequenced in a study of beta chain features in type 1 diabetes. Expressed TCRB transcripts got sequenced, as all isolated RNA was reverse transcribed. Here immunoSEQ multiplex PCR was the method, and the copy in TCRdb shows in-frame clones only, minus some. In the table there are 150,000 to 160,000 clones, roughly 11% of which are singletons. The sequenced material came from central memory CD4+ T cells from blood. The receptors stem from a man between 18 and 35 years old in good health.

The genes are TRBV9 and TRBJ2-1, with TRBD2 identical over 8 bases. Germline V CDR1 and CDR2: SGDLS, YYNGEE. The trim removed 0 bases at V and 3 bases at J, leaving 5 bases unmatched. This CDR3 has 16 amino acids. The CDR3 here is CASSVGNSGNYNEQFF. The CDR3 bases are TGTGCCAGCAGCGTAGGAAATAGCGGGAACTACAATGAGCAGTTCTTC.

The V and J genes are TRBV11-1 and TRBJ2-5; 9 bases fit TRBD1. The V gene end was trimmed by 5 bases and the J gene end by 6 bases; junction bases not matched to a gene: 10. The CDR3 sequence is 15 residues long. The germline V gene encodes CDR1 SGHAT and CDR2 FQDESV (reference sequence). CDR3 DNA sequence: TGTGCCAGCAGCGCGGGACAGGGAATGCTTAAGACCCAGTACTTC. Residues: CASSAGQGMLKTQYF.

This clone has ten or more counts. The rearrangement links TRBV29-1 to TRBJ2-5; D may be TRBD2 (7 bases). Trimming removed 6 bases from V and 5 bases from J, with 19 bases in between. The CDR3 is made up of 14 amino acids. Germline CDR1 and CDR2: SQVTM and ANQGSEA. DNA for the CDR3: TGCAGCGTACGATCGGGGGGCCCCGGGGAGACCCAGTACTTC. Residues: CSVRSGGPGETQYF.

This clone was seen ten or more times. This CDR3 reads CASSIVTSGANVLTF. CDR3 DNA sequence: TGTGCCAGCAGTATCGTCACCTCTGGGGCCAACGTCCTGACTTTC. This chain links TRBV6-5 with TRBJ2-6; no reliable D call. V was shortened by 5 bases and J by 0 bases, with 8 bases between the two germline ends. The CDR3 extends over 15 amino acids. The germline V gene encodes CDR1 MNHEY and CDR2 SVGAGI.

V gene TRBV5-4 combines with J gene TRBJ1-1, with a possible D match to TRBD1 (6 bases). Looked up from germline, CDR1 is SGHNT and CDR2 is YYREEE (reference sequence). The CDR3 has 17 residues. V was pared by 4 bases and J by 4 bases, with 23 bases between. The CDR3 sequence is CASSPWRGARESTEAFF. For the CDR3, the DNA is TGTGCCAGCAGCCCTTGGCGGGGGGCGCGGGAAAGCACTGAAGCTTTCTTT.

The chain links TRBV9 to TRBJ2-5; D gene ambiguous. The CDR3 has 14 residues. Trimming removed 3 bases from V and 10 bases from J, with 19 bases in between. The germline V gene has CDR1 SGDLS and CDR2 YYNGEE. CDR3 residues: CASSETHSEAFQYF. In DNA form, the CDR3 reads TGTGCCAGCAGCGAAACCCACTCTGAAGCCTTCCAGTACTTC. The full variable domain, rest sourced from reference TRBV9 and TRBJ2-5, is DSGVTQTPKHLITATGQRVTLRCSPRSGDLSVYWYQQSLDQGLQFLIQYYNGEERAKGNILERFSAQQFPDLHSELNLSSLELGDSALYFCASSETHSEAFQYFGPGTRLLVL.

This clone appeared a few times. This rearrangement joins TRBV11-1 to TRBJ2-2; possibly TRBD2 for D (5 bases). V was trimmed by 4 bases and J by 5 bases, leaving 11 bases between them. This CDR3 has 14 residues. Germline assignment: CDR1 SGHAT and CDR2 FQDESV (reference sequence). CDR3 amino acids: CASSSRTVTGELFF. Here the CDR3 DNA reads TGTGCCAGCAGCTCCCGGACTGTTACCGGGGAGCTGTTTTTT. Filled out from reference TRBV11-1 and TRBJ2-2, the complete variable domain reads EAEVAQSPRYKITEKSQAVAFWCDPISGHATLYWYRQILGQGPELLVQFQDESVVDDSQLPKDRFSAERLKGVDSTLKIQPAELGDSAMYLCASSSRTVTGELFFGEGSRLTVL.

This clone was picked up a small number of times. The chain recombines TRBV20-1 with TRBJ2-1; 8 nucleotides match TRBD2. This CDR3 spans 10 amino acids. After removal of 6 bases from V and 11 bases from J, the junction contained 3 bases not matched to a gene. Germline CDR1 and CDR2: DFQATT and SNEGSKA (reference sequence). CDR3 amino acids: CSAEREKQFF. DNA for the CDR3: TGCAGTGCAGAGCGGGAGAAGCAGTTCTTC.

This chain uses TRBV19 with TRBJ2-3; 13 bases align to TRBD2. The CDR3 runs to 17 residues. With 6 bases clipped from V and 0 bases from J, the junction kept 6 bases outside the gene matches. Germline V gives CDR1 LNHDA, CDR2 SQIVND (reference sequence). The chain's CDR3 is CASRGLAGVISTDTQYF. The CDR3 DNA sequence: TGTGCCAGTAGAGGACTAGCGGGGGTGATAAGCACAGATACGCAGTATTTT.

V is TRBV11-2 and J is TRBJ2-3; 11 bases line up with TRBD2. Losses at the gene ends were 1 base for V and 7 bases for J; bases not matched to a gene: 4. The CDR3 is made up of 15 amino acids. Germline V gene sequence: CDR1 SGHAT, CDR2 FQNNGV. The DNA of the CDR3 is TGTGCCAGCAGCTTAGTAGCGGGAGGGCCACATACGCAGTATTTT. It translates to CASSLVAGGPHTQYF.

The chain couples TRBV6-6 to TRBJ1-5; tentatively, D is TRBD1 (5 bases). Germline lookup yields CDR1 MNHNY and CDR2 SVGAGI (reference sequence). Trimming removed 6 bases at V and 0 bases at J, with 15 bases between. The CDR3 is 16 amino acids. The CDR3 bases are TGTGCCAGCAGCAACTCGGGGGTTATTAGCAATCAGCCCCAGCATTTT. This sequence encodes CASSNSGVISNQPQHF.

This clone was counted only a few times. The CDR3 here is CASRRPGTVGTQYF. CDR3 nucleotides: TGTGCCAGCAGGAGACCCGGGACAGTGGGGACCCAGTACTTC. The chain joins TRBV25-1 to TRBJ2-5; 7 nucleotides match TRBD1. Looked up from germline, CDR1 is MGHDK and CDR2 is SYGVNS. J lost 7 bases, V lost 6 bases, and 11 bases had no gene match. CDR3 length: 14 residues.

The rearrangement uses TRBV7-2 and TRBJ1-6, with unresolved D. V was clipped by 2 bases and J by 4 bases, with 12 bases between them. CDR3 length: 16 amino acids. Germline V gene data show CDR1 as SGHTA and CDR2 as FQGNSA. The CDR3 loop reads CASSLQRSLYNSPLHF. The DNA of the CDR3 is TGTGCCAGCAGCTTACAGCGTTCTTTATATAATTCACCCCTCCACTTT. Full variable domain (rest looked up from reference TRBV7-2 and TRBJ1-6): GAGVSQSPSNKVTEKGKDVELRCDPISGHTALYWYRQSLGQGLEFLIYFQGNSAPDKSGLPSDRFSAERTGGSVSTLTIQRTQQEDSAVYLCASSLQRSLYNSPLHFGNGTRLTVT.

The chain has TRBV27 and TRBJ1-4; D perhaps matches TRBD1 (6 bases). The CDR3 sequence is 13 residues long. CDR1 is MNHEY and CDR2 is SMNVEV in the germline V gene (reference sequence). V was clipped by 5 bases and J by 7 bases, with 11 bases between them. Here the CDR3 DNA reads TGTGCCAGCAGTCGGCAGGGGCGTGAAAAACTGTTTTTT. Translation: CASSRQGREKLFF.

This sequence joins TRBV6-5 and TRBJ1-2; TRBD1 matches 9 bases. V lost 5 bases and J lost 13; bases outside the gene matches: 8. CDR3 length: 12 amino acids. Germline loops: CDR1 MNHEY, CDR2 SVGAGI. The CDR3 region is CASSERDRAVTF. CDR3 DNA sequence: TGTGCCAGCAGTGAGAGGGACAGGGCGGTCACCTTC.

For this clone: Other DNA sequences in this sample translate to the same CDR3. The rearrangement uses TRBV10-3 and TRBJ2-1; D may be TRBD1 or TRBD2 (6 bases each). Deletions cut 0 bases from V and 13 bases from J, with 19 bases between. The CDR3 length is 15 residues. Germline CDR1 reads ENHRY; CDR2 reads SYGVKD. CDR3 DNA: TGTGCCATCAGTGAGTCATCCCAGTACGGGGGCTCTCAGTTCTTC. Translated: CAISESSQYGGSQFF.

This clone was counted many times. CDR3 sequence (DNA): TGCGCCAGCAGCTCCCAAGGACCCTACGAGCAGTACTTC. It codes for CASSSQGPYEQYF. The chain has TRBV5-1 and TRBJ2-7; the D is unclear. CDR1 and CDR2 (germline): SGHRS, YFSETQ. CDR3 length: 13 amino acids. Trimming took off 3 bases at V and 2 bases at J, with 9 bases between the two ends.

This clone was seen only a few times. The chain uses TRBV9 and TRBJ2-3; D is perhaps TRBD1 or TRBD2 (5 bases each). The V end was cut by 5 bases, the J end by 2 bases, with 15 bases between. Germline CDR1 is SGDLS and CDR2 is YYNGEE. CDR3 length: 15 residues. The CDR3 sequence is CASRGSGRDTDTQYF. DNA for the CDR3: TGTGCCAGCAGGGGCTCGGGACGGGACACAGATACGCAGTATTTT.

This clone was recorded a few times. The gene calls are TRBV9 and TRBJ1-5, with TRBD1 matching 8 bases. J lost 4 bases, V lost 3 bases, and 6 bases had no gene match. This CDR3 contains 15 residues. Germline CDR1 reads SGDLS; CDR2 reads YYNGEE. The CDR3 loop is CASSDGQGSNQPQHF. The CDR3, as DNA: TGTGCCAGCAGCGATGGACAGGGCTCGAATCAGCCCCAGCATTTT.